The next 28 T cell receptor beta chains were all read from a single sample in a study of human T cells and chemical hapten exposure. Specified time point: patch test 1, 2 weeks after DPC sensitization. The treatment denotes: therapeutic diphenylcyclopropenone sensitization with weekly scalp DPC. Before extraction, the whole blood was not fractionated, and total RNA was taken from it. MiXCR was run by TCRdb on the RACE reads, yielding one entry per CDR3 protein. The sample contains 50,000 or so distinct CDR3 sequences, approximately 9.9% of which appear only once. Sample: whole blood, taken in connection with sensitization to the hapten diphenylcyclopropenone (DPC). The receptors were gathered from a middle-aged woman with alopecia areata. Some clones in this sample may be carry-over from other donors' samples.

The rearrangement uses TRBV5-1 and TRBJ2-7, with D unclear. Trimming took off 5 bases at V and 3 bases at J, with 12 bases between the two ends. The CDR3 totals 13 residues. CDR1 and CDR2 from the germline V gene are SGHRS and YFSETQ. CDR3: CASRDQEIYEQYF. CDR3 coding DNA: TGCGCCAGCAGGGACCAGGAAATCTACGAGCAGTACTTC.

The chain recombines TRBV7-2 with TRBJ2-1, with a weak D call TRBD1 (7 bases). Germline CDR1 and CDR2: SGHTA and FQGNSA. The germline V and J ends were trimmed by 4 bases and 2 bases, with 12 bases remaining between them. CDR3 size: 15 residues. CDR3 loop: CASSSPRGAYNEQFF. In DNA, the CDR3 is TGTGCCAGCAGCTCCCCCAGGGGGGCCTACAATGAGCAGTTCTTC.

This clonotype was counted only a few times. V and J are TRBV11-2 and TRBJ2-7; TRBD1 aligns across 8 bases. V lost 4 bases, J lost 3 bases, and 8 bases stayed unmatched. Germline CDR1 SGHAT, CDR2 FQNNGV. This CDR3 region has 15 residues. The CDR3 protein is CASSSPRGTGYEQYF. In DNA, the CDR3 is TGTGCCAGCAGCTCACCCCGTGGGACAGGCTACGAGCAGTACTTC.

This clonotype was counted only a few times. The J gene is TRBJ2-7, the V gene TRBV28, with TRBD2 matching 7 bases. V dropped 2 bases and J dropped 3; count of bases not matched to a gene: 7. Germline CDR1 is MDHEN and CDR2 is SYDVKM. CDR3 size: 15 residues. The CDR3 bases are TGTGCCAGCAGTTTAGCTAGCGGATATTACTACGAGCAGTACTTC. Amino acids: CASSLASGYYYEQYF.

The rearrangement joins TRBV20-1 to TRBJ1-5; D is ambiguous. The CDR3 has 14 amino acids. Germline-derived CDR1 and CDR2 are DFQATT and SNEGSKA (reference sequence). V dropped 6 bases and J dropped 0 bases, with 12 bases sitting between them. The CDR3: CSATAVYSNQPQHF. The CDR3 DNA sequence: TGCAGTGCCACAGCCGTTTATAGCAATCAGCCCCAGCATTTT.

V gene TRBV20-1 combines with J gene TRBJ1-5; the D is unclear. Germline-derived CDR1 and CDR2 are DFQATT and SNEGSKA (reference sequence). Trimming removed 2 bases from V and 4 bases from J, with 9 bases in between. The CDR3 loop spans 13 amino acids. CDR3 bases: TGCAGTGCTAGAAGCTCAGGAAATCAGCCCCAGCATTTT. Protein product: CSARSSGNQPQHF.

V gene TRBV5-1 combines with J gene TRBJ2-3; 9 positions agree with TRBD2. The CDR3 is made up of 15 amino acids. CDR1 and CDR2 from the germline V gene are SGHRS and YFSETQ. Losses at the gene ends were 0 bases for V and 2 bases for J; bases not matched to a gene: 1. CDR3 nucleotides: TGCGCCAGCAGCTTGGAGCGGGGGGCCACAGATACGCAGTATTTT. Encoded protein: CASSLERGATDTQYF.

This clonotype was detected ten times or more. The chain employs TRBV7-8 and TRBJ1-1; TRBD1 is a possible D gene (5 bases). V shed 3 bases and J shed 6 bases, with 14 bases lying between them. The CDR3 runs to 14 residues. Germline V gene sequence: CDR1 SGHVS, CDR2 FQNEAQ. CDR3 in DNA: TGTGCCAGCAGCTTCACGGCTCAGGGACCTGAAGCTTTCTTT. Translating gives CASSFTAQGPEAFF.

V usage is TRBV23-1 and J usage is TRBJ1-2; the D is unclear. TRBV23-1 is given ORF status, its function remaining uncertain. V lost 9 bases, J lost 0 bases, and 14 bases lay in between. The CDR3 has 14 amino acids. The DNA of the CDR3 is TGCGCCAGTCCCGATCTTAGGACTAACTATGGCTACACCTTC. Translated, it gives CASPDLRTNYGYTF.

This clonotype was recorded at least ten times. J is TRBJ2-7 and V is TRBV28, with D possibly TRBD1 on 8 matching bases. In germline, CDR1 is MDHEN, CDR2 SYDVKM. The CDR3 extends over 14 amino acids. V dropped 4 bases and J dropped 4 bases, with 14 bases sitting between them. The CDR3 DNA reads TGTGCCAGCAGTTCACAGGGGGGGCTTTACGAGCAGTACTTC. This sequence encodes CASSSQGGLYEQYF.

V is TRBV30 and J is TRBJ1-4, with no clear D. The CDR3 runs 12 residues. Germline values: CDR1 GTSNPN, CDR2 SVGIG (reference sequence). Trimming shortened V by 0 bases and J by 8 bases, and 7 bases separated the two germline ends. The CDR3 nucleotides read TGTGCCTGGAGTGTCGTCAGGGAAAAACTGTTTTTT. It codes for CAWSVVREKLFF.

This clonotype was counted at least ten times. The chain couples TRBV12-3 or TRBV12-4 to TRBJ1-2; TRBD1 might be the D (5 bases). V was cut by 6 bases and J by 8 bases, with 25 bases left in between. The CDR3 is 16 amino acids. This CDR3 is CASSPRRDTGPRGYTF. The DNA for the CDR3 is TGTGCCAGCAGCCCCCGGCGCGATACAGGTCCCCGGGGCTACACCTTC.

In its sample, this clonotype was seen many times. This sequence joins TRBV10-3 and TRBJ2-5; perhaps TRBD1 as D (5 bases). The germline V gene has CDR1 ENHRY and CDR2 SYGVKD. The CDR3 has 16 residues. Trimming took 0 bases from V and 2 from J, leaving 13 bases between them. The chain's CDR3 is CAISESGQSAQETQYF. For the CDR3, the DNA is TGTGCCATCAGTGAGTCGGGGCAGAGCGCTCAAGAGACCCAGTACTTC.

This clonotype was seen many times. The V gene is TRBV5-4, the J gene TRBJ1-4; unclear D gene. V was clipped by 1 base and J by 12 bases, with 16 bases between them. The germline V gene encodes CDR1 SGHNT and CDR2 YYREEE (reference sequence). The length of the CDR3 is 14 residues. CDR3 in amino acids: CASSLYGNLGELFF. DNA of the CDR3: TGTGCCAGCAGCTTGTATGGTAACCTGGGAGAACTGTTTTTT.

This clonotype showed up many times. This chain joins TRBV6-6 and TRBJ2-5, with TRBD2 matching 8 bases. CDR3 size: 16 residues. In germline, CDR1 is MNHNY, CDR2 SVGAGI (reference sequence). V was pared by 2 bases and J by 4 bases, with 9 bases of the junction left unmatched. The CDR3 spells CASSYRAGAGGETQYF. The CDR3 nucleotides read TGTGCCAGCAGTTACCGAGCGGGGGCGGGAGGAGAGACCCAGTACTTC.

This clonotype has ten or more counts. This chain links TRBV9 with TRBJ1-2; possible D gene TRBD1, 5 bases. V was shortened by 0 bases and J by 5 bases, with 17 bases between the two germline ends. Germline CDR1 reads SGDLS; CDR2 reads YYNGEE. The CDR3 covers 16 residues. CDR3 bases: TGTGCCAGCAGCGTAGAGGCCATACGGGGCCATTATGGCTACACCTTC. It yields the protein CASSVEAIRGHYGYTF.

The chain recombines TRBV29-1 with TRBJ1-1, with D tentatively TRBD1 (5 bases). Germline loops: CDR1 SQVTM, CDR2 ANQGSEA. The CDR3 consists of 14 residues. The germline V and J ends were trimmed by 4 bases and 1 base, with 13 bases remaining between them. DNA of the CDR3: TGCAGCGTTGGGCAGGGCCTAACGAACACTGAAGCTTTCTTT. This sequence encodes CSVGQGLTNTEAFF.

This clonotype was picked up many times. The DNA for the CDR3 is TGTGCCAGCATGCGGTCCTCTGGAAACACCATATATTTT. It is translated as CASMRSSGNTIYF. The chain uses TRBV12-3 or TRBV12-4 and TRBJ1-3; D call uncertain. The CDR3 consists of 13 residues. V was clipped by 7 bases and J by 0 bases, with 7 bases between them.

This clonotype has at least ten counts. The chain recombines TRBV7-2 with TRBJ1-1, with D possibly being TRBD1 (5 bases). This CDR3 spans 11 amino acids. Germline CDR1 and CDR2: SGHTA and FQGNSA. V was trimmed by 3 bases and J by 11 bases, leaving 10 bases between them. CDR3 amino acids: CASSFAGRAFF. DNA of the CDR3: TGTGCCAGCAGCTTTGCAGGGCGCGCTTTCTTT.

This rearrangement joins TRBV9 to TRBJ1-4; D not certain. CDR1 is SGDLS and CDR2 is YYNGEE in the germline V gene. V lost 2 bases, J lost 0 bases, and 5 bases lay in between. The CDR3 contains 14 residues. The CDR3 here is CASSVQATNEKLFF. In DNA, the CDR3 is TGTGCCAGCAGCGTCCAAGCAACTAATGAAAAACTGTTTTTT.

There are a few counts of this clonotype. The gene calls are TRBV20-1 and TRBJ2-3; 8 positions agree with TRBD2. The V and J ends lost 7 bases and 3 bases, in that order; junction bases with no gene match: 9. The CDR3 length is 14 residues. Germline assignment: CDR1 DFQATT and CDR2 SNEGSKA (reference sequence). CDR3 bases: TGCAGTGAAAGCGGACTAGCTGGGACAGATACGCAGTATTTT. Its protein product is CSESGLAGTDTQYF.

This chain joins TRBV29-1 and TRBJ1-2, with D tentatively TRBD1 (5 bases). The CDR3 covers 11 residues. The V end was cut by 4 bases, the J end by 7 bases, with 10 bases between. Germline V gene sequence: CDR1 SQVTM, CDR2 ANQGSEA. The CDR3 is CSVGTSSGYTF. In DNA form, the CDR3 reads TGCAGCGTTGGGACATCTTCTGGCTACACCTTC.

The V call is TRBV18, the J call TRBJ1-5; 7 bases line up with TRBD1. This CDR3 contains 14 residues. The ends lost 3 bases at V and 6 bases at J; junction bases unmatched: 5. From germline, CDR1 is KGHSH and CDR2 LQKENI. The CDR3 coding sequence is TGTGCCAGCTCACCGGGGGACAGAGGTCAGCCCCAGCATTTT. This sequence encodes CASSPGDRGQPQHF.

The chain joins TRBV12-3 or TRBV12-4 to TRBJ2-2; no reliable D call. V was trimmed by 6 bases and J by 0 bases, leaving 8 bases between them. This CDR3 comprises 14 residues. The chain's CDR3 is CASRSPTNTGELFF. The CDR3 DNA reads TGTGCCAGCAGGAGTCCCACGAACACCGGGGAGCTGTTTTTT.

This clonotype appeared many times. J is TRBJ1-1 and V is TRBV11-2; no definite D call. The CDR3 covers 12 residues. The germline V gene encodes CDR1 SGHAT and CDR2 FQNNGV. V lost 3 bases and J 1 base, leaving 3 bases between the germline ends. The CDR3 loop is CASSLQNTEAFF. The CDR3 coding sequence is TGTGCCAGCAGCTTGCAGAACACTGAAGCTTTCTTT.

V gene TRBV29-1 combines with J gene TRBJ2-7; D not certain. Deletions cut 6 bases from V and 2 bases from J, with 8 bases between. Germline V gene data show CDR1 as SQVTM and CDR2 as ANQGSEA. This CDR3 contains 11 residues. The CDR3 is CSVTLAYEQYF. The DNA of the CDR3 is TGCAGCGTGACCCTAGCCTACGAGCAGTACTTC.

The J gene is TRBJ2-4, the V gene TRBV7-8; unclear D gene. CDR3 length equals 13 residues. V shed 5 bases and J shed 6 bases, with 11 bases lying between them. Germline CDR1 is SGHVS and CDR2 is FQNEAQ. The CDR3 loop is CASSPRTSNIQYF. The DNA of the CDR3 is TGTGCCAGCAGCCCTCGGACGTCAAACATTCAGTACTTC.

This clonotype has ten or more counts. The V call is TRBV6-1, the J call TRBJ2-1; no reliable D call. Germline loops: CDR1 MNHNS, CDR2 SASEGT. The CDR3 is 13 residues long. V lost 8 bases and J lost 9, with 17 bases in between. This CDR3 reads CASVGWLRSEQFF. Here the CDR3 DNA reads TGTGCCAGCGTGGGGTGGCTGAGGAGTGAGCAGTTCTTC.